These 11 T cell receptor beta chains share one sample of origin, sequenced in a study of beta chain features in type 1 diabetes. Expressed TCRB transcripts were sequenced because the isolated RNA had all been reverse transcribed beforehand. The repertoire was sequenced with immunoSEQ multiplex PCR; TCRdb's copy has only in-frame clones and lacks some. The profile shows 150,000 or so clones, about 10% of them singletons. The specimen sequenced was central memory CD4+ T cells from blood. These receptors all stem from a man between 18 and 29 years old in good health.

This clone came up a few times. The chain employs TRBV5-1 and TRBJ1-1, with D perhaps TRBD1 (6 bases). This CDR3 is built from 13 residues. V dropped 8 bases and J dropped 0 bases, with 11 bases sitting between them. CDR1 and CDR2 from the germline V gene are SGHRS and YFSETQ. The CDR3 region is CASTGQVNTEAFF. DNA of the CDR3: TGCGCCAGTACGGGACAAGTGAACACTGAAGCTTTCTTT. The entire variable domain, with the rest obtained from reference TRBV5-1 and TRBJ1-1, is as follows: KAGVTQTPRYLIKTRGQQVTLSCSPISGHRSVSWYQQTPGQGLQFLFEYFSETQRNKGNFPGRFSGRQFSNSRSEMNVSTLELGDSALYLCASTGQVNTEAFFGQGTRLTVV.

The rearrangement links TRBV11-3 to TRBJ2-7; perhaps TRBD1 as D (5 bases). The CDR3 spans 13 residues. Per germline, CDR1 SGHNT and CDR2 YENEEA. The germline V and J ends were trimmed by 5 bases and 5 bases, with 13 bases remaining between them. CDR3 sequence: CASSPRQKDEQYF. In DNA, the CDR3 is TGTGCCAGCAGCCCAAGACAGAAGGACGAGCAGTACTTC.

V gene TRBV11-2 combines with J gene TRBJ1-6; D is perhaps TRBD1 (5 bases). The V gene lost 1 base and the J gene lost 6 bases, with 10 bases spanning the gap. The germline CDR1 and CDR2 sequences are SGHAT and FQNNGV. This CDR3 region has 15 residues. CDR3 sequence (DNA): TGTGCCAGCAGCTTAGGGTCCCAGGGTAATTCACCCCTCCACTTT. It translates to CASSLGSQGNSPLHF.

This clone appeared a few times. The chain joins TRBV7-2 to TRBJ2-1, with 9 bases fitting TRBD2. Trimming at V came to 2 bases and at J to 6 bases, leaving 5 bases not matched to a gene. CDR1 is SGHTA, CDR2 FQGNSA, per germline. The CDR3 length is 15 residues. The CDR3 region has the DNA TGTGCCAGCAGCTTAACCGGGACTAGCATCAATGAGCAGTTCTTC. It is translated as CASSLTGTSINEQFF.

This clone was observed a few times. The CDR3 loop is CASSLTGTASNEKLFF. For the CDR3, the DNA is TGCGCCAGCAGCTTAACCGGGACAGCTTCTAATGAAAAACTGTTTTTT. The chain links TRBV5-1 to TRBJ1-4, with 7 bases identical to TRBD1. Germline trimming cut 2 bases from V and 3 bases from J; bases unmatched to any gene: 7. Per germline, CDR1 SGHRS and CDR2 YFSETQ. The CDR3 consists of 16 residues.

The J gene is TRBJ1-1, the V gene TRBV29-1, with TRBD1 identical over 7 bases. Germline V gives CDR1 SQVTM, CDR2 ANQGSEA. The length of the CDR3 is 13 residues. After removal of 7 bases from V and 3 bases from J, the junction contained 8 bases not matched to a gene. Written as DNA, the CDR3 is TGCAGCGCTAGGGGGCAGAAGGACACTGAAGCTTTCTTT. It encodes CSARGQKDTEAFF.

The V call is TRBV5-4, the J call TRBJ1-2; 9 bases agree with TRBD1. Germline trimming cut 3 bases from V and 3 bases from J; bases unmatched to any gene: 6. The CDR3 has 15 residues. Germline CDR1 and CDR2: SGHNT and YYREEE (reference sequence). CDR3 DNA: TGTGCCAGCAGCTCCGGGACAGGGTTTGACTATGGCTACACCTTC. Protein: CASSSGTGFDYGYTF.

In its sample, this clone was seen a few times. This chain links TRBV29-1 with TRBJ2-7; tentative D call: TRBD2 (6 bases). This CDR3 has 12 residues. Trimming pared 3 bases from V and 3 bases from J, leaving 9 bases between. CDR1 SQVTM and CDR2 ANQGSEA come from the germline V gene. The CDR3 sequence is CSVDGGNYEQYF. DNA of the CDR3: TGCAGCGTTGATGGGGGGAACTACGAGCAGTACTTC.

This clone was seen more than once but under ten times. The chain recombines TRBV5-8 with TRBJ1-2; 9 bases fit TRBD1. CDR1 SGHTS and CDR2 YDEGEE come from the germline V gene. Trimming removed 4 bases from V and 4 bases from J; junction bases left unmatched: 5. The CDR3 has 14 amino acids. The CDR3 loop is CASSTGGSVYGYTF. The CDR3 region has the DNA TGTGCCAGCAGCACAGGGGGCAGTGTCTATGGCTACACCTTC.

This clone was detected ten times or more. CDR3 in amino acids: CASSPDYQETQYF. The DNA for the CDR3 is TGTGCCAGCTCACCAGACTACCAAGAGACCCAGTACTTC. The chain carries TRBV18 and TRBJ2-5; D is uncertain. This CDR3 is 13 amino acids long. CDR1 and CDR2 (germline): KGHSH, LQKENI. V was shortened by 2 bases and J by 0 bases, with 4 bases between the two germline ends.

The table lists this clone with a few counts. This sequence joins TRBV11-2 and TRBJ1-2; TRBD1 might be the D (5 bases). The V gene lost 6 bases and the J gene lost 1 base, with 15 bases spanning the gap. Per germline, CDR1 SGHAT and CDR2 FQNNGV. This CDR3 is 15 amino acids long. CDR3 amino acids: CASRQGLQVNYGYTF. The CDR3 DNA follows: TGTGCCAGCAGACAAGGTCTACAGGTTAACTATGGCTACACCTTC.